A selection of T cell receptor beta chains follows, all from one sample in a study of T cell changes during pregnancy in multiple sclerosis. The method was immunoSEQ multiplex PCR; TCRdb's version includes in-frame clones alone and lacks a portion of them. The data hold tens of thousands of clones, with more than 85% observed a single time. The material sequenced was CD4+ T cells from peripheral blood mononuclear cells, taken in the first trimester of pregnancy. The receptors originated from a female donor in good health, enrolled as a control in a pregnancy study. CDR3s include the opening cysteine and the closing phenylalanine or tryptophan. D genes are given only for firm matches. Only part of the rows carry a size: once, few, many, or a class if the clone is expanded.

j_call: TRBJ1-2
v_call: TRBV9
d_call: TRBD1
clone_size: NA
cdr3_nt: TGTGCCAGCAGCGCAGGGGGCGCTCACTATGGCTACACCTTC
cdr3_aa: CASSAGGAHYGYTF

j_call: TRBJ2-2
v_call: TRBV7-2
d_call: TRBD1
clone_size: NA
cdr3_nt: TGTGCCAGCAGCTTCCAGGGGGCAAATTTCGGGGAGCTGTTTTTT
cdr3_aa: CASSFQGANFGELFF

j_call: TRBJ1-1
v_call: TRBV18
d_call: NA
clone_size: once
cdr3_nt: TGTGCCAGCTCAACCACAGGGTTGAACACTGAAGCTTTCTTT
cdr3_aa: CASSTTGLNTEAFF

j_call: TRBJ1-5
v_call: TRBV28
d_call: NA
clone_size: NA
cdr3_nt: TGTGCCAGCAGTTTTGGCCAGGGTGGGCAGCAGCCCCAGCATTTT
cdr3_aa: CASSFGQGGQQPQHF

j_call: TRBJ1-5
v_call: TRBV18
d_call: TRBD1
clone_size: NA
cdr3_nt: TGTGCCAGCTCACCACGGCAGGGGGTGGAGACCCAGCATTTT
cdr3_aa: CASSPRQGVETQHF

j_call: TRBJ1-1
v_call: TRBV4-3
d_call: TRBD1
clone_size: NA
cdr3_nt: TGCGCCAGCAGCCACCTACAGGGGGCTGAAGCTTTCTTT
cdr3_aa: CASSHLQGAEAFF

j_call: TRBJ1-4
v_call: TRBV6-6
d_call: TRBD1
clone_size: NA
cdr3_nt: TGTGCCAGCAGCTTCGACAGGGGGCCTGAAAAACTGTTTTTT
cdr3_aa: CASSFDRGPEKLFF

j_call: TRBJ1-1
v_call: TRBV5-1
d_call: NA
clone_size: few
cdr3_nt: TGCGCCAGCAGCGCGGGGGACCACAACCCCACTGAAGCTTTCTTT
cdr3_aa: CASSAGDHNPTEAFF

j_call: TRBJ1-1
v_call: TRBV5-4
d_call: NA
clone_size: NA
cdr3_nt: TGTGCCAGCAGTCCAATCCTGAACACTGAAGCTTTCTTT
cdr3_aa: CASSPILNTEAFF

j_call: TRBJ2-1
v_call: TRBV28
d_call: NA
clone_size: NA
cdr3_nt: TGTGCCAGCCGGGCGGGGAGCTCCTACAATGAGCAGTTCTTC
cdr3_aa: CASRAGSSYNEQFF

j_call: TRBJ1-2
v_call: TRBV29-1
d_call: NA
clone_size: NA
cdr3_nt: TGCAGCGTTGACCGCGGGGCGGGGGGCTACACCTTC
cdr3_aa: CSVDRGAGGYTF

j_call: TRBJ1-5
v_call: TRBV27
d_call: TRBD1
clone_size: NA
cdr3_nt: TGTGCCAGCAGGAAGTACACCGGGACAGGGCTTTTGAATCAGCCCCAGCATTTT
cdr3_aa: CASRKYTGTGLLNQPQHF

j_call: TRBJ2-4
v_call: TRBV21-1
d_call: NA
clone_size: NA
cdr3_nt: TGTGCCAGCAGCAAAGAGGAGGGCGGGGACCCCAAAAACATTCAGTACTTC
cdr3_aa: CASSKEEGGDPKNIQYF

j_call: TRBJ2-4
v_call: TRBV5-1
d_call: NA
clone_size: once
cdr3_nt: TGCGCCAGCAGCACAGACGGTCGGCAAAACATTCAGTACTTC
cdr3_aa: CASSTDGRQNIQYF

j_call: TRBJ1-2
v_call: TRBV19
d_call: NA
clone_size: NA
cdr3_nt: TGTGCCACCAGTTTCACGTCGGCGGAATCCTACACCTTC
cdr3_aa: CATSFTSAESYTF

j_call: TRBJ2-3
v_call: TRBV5-4
d_call: NA
clone_size: NA
cdr3_nt: TGTGCCAGCAGCCTACCAACTAGCTACACAGATACGCAGTATTTT
cdr3_aa: CASSLPTSYTDTQYF